This T cell receptor beta chain comes out of a study of tumor and adjacent non-tumor tissue in lung cancer (dated by TCRdb to the late 2010s). About the investigation overall: Of the cohort, 11 to 12 patients had adenocarcinoma, 2 had squamous cell carcinoma and 1 had small cell lung cancer. The roughly 15 patients were aged roughly 30 to 76 years, included 10 men and 5 women, and had TNM stage I to III disease. Sequencing produced 130,000,000 or so productive TCRbeta reads in total, an average of about 4 million reads per sample. The study compared bulk TCRbeta repertoires from lung tumor tissue and matched distant non-tumor lung tissue of over 13 lung cancer patients. More than 25 paired specimens, one tumor and one normal lung sample per patient, were profiled by TCRbeta CDR3 sequencing. Beyond this particular receptor, the publication reports: Because peripheral blood was not sequenced, blood TCRbeta repertoires in the lung cancer patients of the study were not examined. TCR diversity was significantly higher in younger patients, and greater tumor TCR diversity was associated with shorter overall survival and shorter disease-free survival. Tumor tissue showed significantly higher TCR diversity (inverse Simpson) than normal lung tissue, at 431.37 vs 166.20 (P = 0.0075, Mann-Whitney U test). Neither the sequencing platform nor unique molecular identifiers are named or mentioned anywhere in the methods. A significantly larger cumulative share of the repertoire was made up by the top 100 clones in normal lung than in tumor tissue. Only about 14 patients were in the cohort, and the authors stated that larger samples and more detailed clinical data are needed.

In the case of this clonotype: The antigen it binds to is not known. The junction departs from germline at one end; a sequencing error may be responsible.

RNA was isolated from bulk unsorted tissue, and RNA quality was assessed with a NanoDrop ND-1000 and an Agilent 2100. Donors were newly diagnosed lung cancer patients admitted for thoracic surgery in China between August and November 2014, without prior chemotherapy. Anyone who had undergone radiotherapy or chemotherapy before, or who had another cancer at the same time, was left out of the study. Surgical tissue pieces of roughly 1-2 cm3 were preserved in RNAlater solution and were kept at -80 degrees C until use. Libraries were prepared through multiplex PCR. Instrument used: Illumina HiSeq 2500. TCRbeta libraries were constructed through three rounds of nested PCR with primers (Table S4) according to protocols adapted from ARM-PCR. Before sequencing, PCR products of 200-500 bp were cut from the gel and purified using the QIAquick gel extraction kit. The original methods were these. Reads were cleaned with Trimmomatic, merged with FLASH into complete CDR3 sequences, and assigned to V(D)J germline segments with MiTCR. Clonal diversity was computed as the inverse Simpson's index with VDJtools. Productive reads were defined as in-frame sequences without a premature stop codon. TCRdb trimmed public reads at Q25 via fastp, called clones via MiXCR and kept in-frame beta chains. Each record represents a unique CDR3 protein, reported with the most common genes and DNA among its rows. The V and J calls, along with clone size, are taken from TCRdb and not from the paper's own processing. Here the sample has fewer than 120,000 distinct CDR3 sequences; approximately 80% occur a single time. In total, the top ten clones hold more than 20% of the sample.

The sample comprised lung tumor tissue. This clonotype was obtained from a man between 65 and 85 years old with non-small cell lung cancer.

The DNA sequence reads TGTGCCAGCAGCCCCCCCGCCGGGACACCAACCTACGAGAGGTACTTT. Its protein is CASSPPAGTPTYERYF. In this chain, TRBV11-2 is recombined with TRBJ2-7; 6 matching bases give a weak D call of TRBD1. The germline V gene sets CDR1 to SGHAT and CDR2 to FQNNGV. The cysteine opens and the phenylalanine closes a CDR3 of 16 amino acids. The kept DNA is CDR3 alone, 48 bases in frame from the first base.